This TCR beta chain stems from a study of control samples from healthy donors and cancer patients. CDR3 length: 15 residues. V shed 6 bases and J shed 4 bases, with 16 bases lying between them. From germline, CDR1 is MDHEN and CDR2 SYDVKM. Clones were sequenced by immunoSEQ multiplex PCR, and TCRdb holds only the in-frame ones, with some missing. Among 50,000 to 70,000 clones listed, approximately 94% were seen once. The sequenced material came from blood. The gene calls are TRBV28 and TRBJ1-3; D not resolved. The sequence was collected from a young woman in good health. The CDR3 nucleotides read TGTGCCAGCAGCCCCGGCGGGGTGGGGGGAAACACCATATATTTT. It translates to CASSPGGVGGNTIYF.